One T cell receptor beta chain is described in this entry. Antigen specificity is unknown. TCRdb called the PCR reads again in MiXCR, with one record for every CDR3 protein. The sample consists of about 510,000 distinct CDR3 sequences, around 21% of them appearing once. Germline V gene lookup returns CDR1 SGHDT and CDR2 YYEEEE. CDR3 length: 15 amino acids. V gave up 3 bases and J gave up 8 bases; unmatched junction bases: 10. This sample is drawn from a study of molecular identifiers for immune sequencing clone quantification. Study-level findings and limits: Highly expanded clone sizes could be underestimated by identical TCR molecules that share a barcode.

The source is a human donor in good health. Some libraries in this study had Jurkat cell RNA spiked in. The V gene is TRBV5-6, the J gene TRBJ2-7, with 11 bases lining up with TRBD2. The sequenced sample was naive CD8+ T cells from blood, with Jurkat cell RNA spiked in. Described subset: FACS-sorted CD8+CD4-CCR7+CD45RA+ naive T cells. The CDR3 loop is CASSSTLAGGLKQYF. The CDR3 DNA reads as TGTGCCAGCAGCTCCACCTTAGCGGGAGGGCTCAAGCAGTACTTC.